Below, 27 T cell receptor beta chains from the same sample are listed, as sequenced in a study of a mutant IDH1 vaccine in newly diagnosed glioma. Time point described: week 5, during vaccination. Every single dose of the vaccine, 300 ug of mutant IDH1 20-mer peptide, came with topical imiquimod. The method was immunoSEQ multiplex PCR; TCRdb's version includes in-frame clones alone and lacks a portion of them. The repertoire consists of 40,000 to 55,000 clones, with about 77% occurring once and the leading ten covering roughly 5%. Antigens for these TCRs are unknown. The sequencing used PBMCs, collected from a glioma patient whose treatment included an IDH1 peptide vaccine. These receptors all come from a man between 50 and 59 years old with glioma.

V usage is TRBV7-8 and J usage is TRBJ1-4; D gene uncertain. The CDR3 is made up of 13 amino acids. V was clipped by 2 bases and J by 6 bases, with 7 bases between them. Germline CDR1 SGHVS, CDR2 FQNEAQ. This CDR3 reads CASSLTAHEKLFF. In nucleotides, the CDR3 is TGTGCCAGCAGCTTAACGGCCCATGAAAAACTGTTTTTT.

This clone was seen a single time. The rearrangement joins TRBV12-5 to TRBJ1-1; possibly TRBD1 for D (5 bases). From germline, CDR1 is LGHNT and CDR2 FRNRAP. Trimming removed 3 bases from V and 1 base from J, with 9 bases in between. The CDR3 runs 14 residues. The CDR3 sequence is CASGFGARNTEAFF. The DNA of the CDR3 is TGTGCTAGTGGTTTTGGGGCTAGGAACACTGAAGCTTTCTTT. Filled out from reference TRBV12-5 and TRBJ1-1, the complete variable domain reads DARVTQTPRHKVTEMGQEVTMRCQPILGHNTVFWYRQTMMQGLELLAYFRNRAPLDDSGMPKDRFSAEMPDATLATLKIQPSEPRDSAVYFCASGFGARNTEAFFGQGTRLTVV.

The chain carries TRBV5-1 and TRBJ1-2; D is perhaps TRBD1 (6 bases). There are 14 residues in the CDR3. The germline V gene encodes CDR1 SGHRS and CDR2 YFSETQ. Trimming stripped 0 bases from V and 6 bases from J, with 12 bases between. The CDR3 loop reads CASSLAGEGDGYTF. The CDR3 DNA reads TGCGCCAGCAGCTTGGCCGGAGAGGGGGATGGCTACACCTTC.

V usage is TRBV5-1 and J usage is TRBJ1-1; 10 nucleotides align to TRBD1. The V gene end was trimmed by 9 bases and the J gene end by 0 bases; junction bases not matched to a gene: 5. CDR1 is SGHRS, CDR2 YFSETQ, per germline. The CDR3 sequence is 14 residues long. Here the CDR3 reads CATRTGGMNTEAFF. In DNA, the CDR3 is TGCGCCACCCGGACAGGGGGAATGAACACTGAAGCTTTCTTT.

J is TRBJ2-1 and V is TRBV30; TRBD2 aligns across 8 bases. The CDR3 spans 17 residues. The germline V gene encodes CDR1 GTSNPN and CDR2 SVGIG (reference sequence). Losses at the gene ends were 2 bases for V and 4 bases for J; bases not matched to a gene: 13. The CDR3 spells CAWSPPWRGVLYNEQFF. CDR3 in DNA: TGTGCCTGGAGTCCCCCCTGGCGGGGGGTTCTATACAATGAGCAGTTCTTC.

This clone appeared once. CDR3 sequence: CASSRMGSNQETQYF. The CDR3, as DNA: TGTGCCAGCAGCCGGATGGGCAGTAACCAAGAGACCCAGTACTTC. V and J are TRBV9 and TRBJ2-5; the D is unclear. The CDR3 has 15 amino acids. Germline V gene data show CDR1 as SGDLS and CDR2 as YYNGEE. Trimming pared 4 bases from V and 0 bases from J, leaving 13 bases between.

The genes are TRBV5-1 and TRBJ2-5, with 10 bases aligning to TRBD2. The CDR3 length is 14 residues. The V gene end was trimmed by 4 bases and the J gene end by 2 bases; junction bases not matched to a gene: 2. The germline gives CDR1 SGHRS, CDR2 YFSETQ. CDR3 bases: TGCGCCAGCAGCCTGACTAGCGGGCAAGAGACCCAGTACTTC. Translation: CASSLTSGQETQYF.

This CDR3 is CASVDLADTGELFF. Written as DNA, the CDR3 is TGTGCCAGTGTGGACCTTGCGGACACCGGGGAGCTGTTTTTT. The rearrangement joins TRBV6-1 to TRBJ2-2; D ambiguous. V was pared by 9 bases and J by 3 bases, with 14 bases between. This CDR3 is 14 amino acids long. Germline assignment: CDR1 MNHNS and CDR2 SASEGT.

A few counts support this clone. The rearrangement links TRBV13 to TRBJ1-1; D may be TRBD1 (6 bases). The CDR3 has 15 residues. V was clipped by 7 bases and J by 4 bases, with 19 bases between them. The germline gives CDR1 PRHDT, CDR2 FYEKMQ (reference sequence). The CDR3 loop is CASTPGTTPSTEAFF. The CDR3 DNA sequence: TGTGCCAGCACCCCCGGGACAACTCCGAGCACTGAAGCTTTCTTT.

The table lists this clone with a count of one. This chain connects TRBV11-2 to TRBJ1-2; 7 nucleotides match TRBD1. This CDR3 comprises 16 residues. The germline V gene encodes CDR1 SGHAT and CDR2 FQNNGV. V shed 4 bases and J 3 bases; nucleotides not matched to a gene: 11. CDR3 region: CASSSGGSGTDYGYTF. The CDR3 DNA is TGTGCCAGCAGCTCAGGAGGGTCCGGGACAGACTATGGCTACACCTTC.

The chain employs TRBV6-5 and TRBJ1-2, with a weak D call TRBD1 (6 bases). The CDR3 spans 12 residues. Germline CDR1 reads MNHEY; CDR2 reads SVGAGI. V dropped 8 bases and J dropped 7 bases, with 14 bases sitting between them. The CDR3 region has the DNA TGTGCCAGCGCAAGGGGGAGGGGTGGCTACACCTTC. Translating it yields CASARGRGGYTF.

This chain links TRBV10-3 with TRBJ1-2; no definite D call. Germline CDR1 is ENHRY and CDR2 is SYGVKD. The CDR3 spans 12 residues. V lost 2 bases and J lost 5, with 6 bases in between. The CDR3 loop is CAISEKVYGYTF. The DNA of the CDR3 is TGTGCCATCAGTGAGAAGGTTTATGGCTACACCTTC.

The chain links TRBV4-3 to TRBJ1-5; D may be TRBD1 (6 bases). Trimming cost V 5 bases and J 7 bases, with 12 bases left between them. Germline values: CDR1 LGHNA, CDR2 YSLEER. The CDR3 covers 13 residues. CDR3 amino acids: CASSSGVSQPQHF. The CDR3 coding sequence is TGCGCCAGCAGCTCAGGGGTGAGCCAGCCCCAGCATTTT.

A few counts support this clone. The chain employs TRBV9 and TRBJ1-2; 11 bases align to TRBD1. The CDR3 contains 14 residues. Germline CDR1 is SGDLS and CDR2 is YYNGEE. The junction had 1 base not matched to a gene; V was cut back by 0 bases and J by 6 bases. CDR3 in amino acids: CASSVAGQGDGYTF. The CDR3 nucleotides are TGTGCCAGCAGCGTAGCGGGACAGGGGGATGGCTACACCTTC.

This clone was found a few times. The V gene is TRBV30, the J gene TRBJ1-1; 12 bases match TRBD1. The CDR3 contains 16 residues. Losses at the gene ends were 1 base for V and 11 bases for J; bases not matched to a gene: 14. CDR1 and CDR2 (germline): GTSNPN, SVGIG (reference sequence). Here the CDR3 DNA reads TGTGCCTGGAGTGCCTGGGACAGGGGGCGAGTCGAAGTGGCTTTCTTT. As protein: CAWSAWDRGRVEVAFF.

This clone came up a few times. This chain links TRBV5-6 with TRBJ2-2, with 9 bases that match TRBD1. Germline V gene sequence: CDR1 SGHDT, CDR2 YYEEEE. The V segment lost 8 bases and the J segment 7 bases; nucleotides outside the gene matches: 9. The CDR3 runs 14 residues. CDR3 region: CASPRQGGRGELFF. The CDR3 region has the DNA TGTGCCAGTCCTAGACAGGGGGGTCGCGGGGAGCTGTTTTTT.

In its sample, this clone was seen a few times. The chain couples TRBV4-1 to TRBJ1-2; D is unclear. In germline, CDR1 is MGHRA, CDR2 YSYEKL. The CDR3 has 14 amino acids. Trimming took 3 bases from V and 3 from J, leaving 11 bases between them. The CDR3, as DNA: TGCGCCAGCAGCCAGGAGTTTCGGGACTATGGCTACACCTTC. Protein: CASSQEFRDYGYTF.

This clone was found a few times. The chain uses TRBV7-9 and TRBJ2-1; no clear D. Germline V gives CDR1 SEHNR, CDR2 FQNEAQ (reference sequence). This CDR3 has 14 amino acids. Trimming took 0 bases from V and 10 from J, leaving 13 bases between them. CDR3 residues: CASSLAWPAGEQFF. As DNA, the CDR3 is TGTGCCAGCAGCTTAGCTTGGCCAGCCGGGGAGCAGTTCTTC.

The DNA of the CDR3 is TGTGCCAGTAGTATAGCAACGGGGCAGAATGAAAAACTGTTTTTT. This gives the protein CASSIATGQNEKLFF. The rearrangement uses TRBV19 and TRBJ1-4, with D possibly TRBD1 on 5 matching bases. Per germline, CDR1 LNHDA and CDR2 SQIVND (reference sequence). The CDR3 contains 15 residues. Trimming removed 1 base at V and 5 bases at J, with 11 bases between.

The chain employs TRBV6-5 and TRBJ2-7; TRBD1 aligns across 7 bases. The CDR3 extends over 14 amino acids. CDR1 is MNHEY and CDR2 is SVGAGI in the germline V gene. V lost 4 bases to trimming and J lost 11 bases; unmatched junction nucleotides: 14. This CDR3 is CASSFRDRRGGEYF. The CDR3 nucleotides read TGTGCCAGCAGTTTCCGGGACAGAAGAGGTGGTGAGTACTTC.

This clone was seen a single time. J is TRBJ1-1 and V is TRBV29-1; 10 nucleotides agree with TRBD1. From germline, CDR1 is SQVTM and CDR2 ANQGSEA. This CDR3 has 14 amino acids. The trim removed 5 bases at V and 5 bases at J, leaving 8 bases unmatched. CDR3 amino acids: CSVRTGTGATEAFF. The CDR3 region has the DNA TGCAGCGTTCGGACCGGGACAGGGGCAACTGAAGCTTTCTTT. The variable domain in full, with the rest retrieved from reference TRBV29-1 and TRBJ1-1, is SAVISQKPSRDICQRGTSLTIQCQVDSQVTMMFWYRQQPGQSLTLIATANQGSEATYESGFVIDKFPISRPNLTFSTLTVSNMSPEDSSIYLCSVRTGTGATEAFFGQGTRLTVV.

This clone was observed a few times. This chain uses TRBV9 with TRBJ2-1, with 12 bases that match TRBD2. Germline trimming cut 3 bases from V and 8 bases from J; bases unmatched to any gene: 6. In germline, CDR1 is SGDLS, CDR2 YYNGEE. The CDR3 totals 15 residues. CDR3 coding DNA: TGTGCCAGCAGCGGGACTAGCGGGGATCGCGATGAGCAGTTCTTC. Encoded protein: CASSGTSGDRDEQFF.

The chain has TRBV4-1 and TRBJ2-2; D unresolved. The CDR3 extends over 15 amino acids. The V gene's germline CDR1 is MGHRA and CDR2 YSYEKL. Trimming pared 2 bases from V and 6 bases from J, leaving 13 bases between. The CDR3: CASSQTDTAPGELFF. CDR3 nucleotides: TGCGCCAGCAGCCAAACTGACACGGCCCCCGGGGAGCTGTTTTTT.

The rearrangement uses TRBV7-3 and TRBJ2-1; no definite D call. There are 12 residues in the CDR3. Germline-derived CDR1 and CDR2 are SGHTA and FQGTGA. The germline V and J ends were trimmed by 3 bases and 9 bases, with 9 bases remaining between them. The CDR3 DNA is TGTGCCAGCAGCTTCCTGTCGGGTGAGCAGTTCTTC. Its protein product is CASSFLSGEQFF. Full variable domain (outside the CDR3, taken from reference TRBV7-3 and TRBJ2-1): GAGVSQTPSNKVTEKGKYVELRCDPISGHTALYWYRQSLGQGPEFLIYFQGTGAADDSGLPNDRFFAVRPEGSVSTLKIQRTERGDSAVYLCASSFLSGEQFFGPGTRLTVL.

This clone was detected once. The CDR3, as DNA: TGTGCCAGCAGTTTTCGGGACGGACAATACGAGCAGTACTTC. Protein sequence: CASSFRDGQYEQYF. The rearrangement links TRBV27 to TRBJ2-7, with D possibly being TRBD1 or TRBD2 (5 bases each). The germline CDR1 and CDR2 sequences are MNHEY and SMNVEV (reference sequence). There are 14 residues in the CDR3. The V and J ends lost 3 bases and 4 bases respectively, with 13 bases between them.

The rearrangement links TRBV7-8 to TRBJ2-7; D is undetermined. V was shortened by 2 bases and J by 0 bases, with 14 bases between the two germline ends. Germline assignment: CDR1 SGHVS and CDR2 FQNEAQ. The CDR3 contains 16 residues. This CDR3 is CASSLLGSVSSYEQYF. The CDR3 DNA reads TGTGCCAGCAGCTTACTAGGCAGTGTTTCCTCCTACGAGCAGTACTTC.

V and J are TRBV30 and TRBJ2-1, with D perhaps TRBD1 or TRBD2 (5 bases each). This CDR3 has 13 residues. V lost 3 bases and J lost 10, with 16 bases in between. CDR1 is GTSNPN, CDR2 SVGIG, per germline (reference sequence). The CDR3 region is CAWSPGPEREQFF. The CDR3 DNA reads TGTGCCTGGAGCCCGGGACCCGAAAGGGAGCAGTTCTTC.